The source of this TCR beta chain is a study of technical replicates of blood from a handful of donors. Only in-frame clones appear in the TCRdb table, and some are missing; sequencing was by immunoSEQ multiplex PCR. The sample includes around 50,000 clones, roughly 94% seen only once; the top ten take over 0.2%. The TCR comes from a human donor in good health. The sample was T cells isolated from PBMCs.

As DNA, the CDR3 is TGTGCCAGCAGCGTAGGCGCGGGGGCGAATGGAAACACCATATATTTT. Protein: CASSVGAGANGNTIYF. The chain carries TRBV9 and TRBJ1-3, with a possible D match to TRBD1 (6 bases). The length of the CDR3 is 16 residues. V lost 0 bases to trimming and J lost 3 bases, with 13 bases between them. Germline CDR1 and CDR2: SGDLS and YYNGEE.